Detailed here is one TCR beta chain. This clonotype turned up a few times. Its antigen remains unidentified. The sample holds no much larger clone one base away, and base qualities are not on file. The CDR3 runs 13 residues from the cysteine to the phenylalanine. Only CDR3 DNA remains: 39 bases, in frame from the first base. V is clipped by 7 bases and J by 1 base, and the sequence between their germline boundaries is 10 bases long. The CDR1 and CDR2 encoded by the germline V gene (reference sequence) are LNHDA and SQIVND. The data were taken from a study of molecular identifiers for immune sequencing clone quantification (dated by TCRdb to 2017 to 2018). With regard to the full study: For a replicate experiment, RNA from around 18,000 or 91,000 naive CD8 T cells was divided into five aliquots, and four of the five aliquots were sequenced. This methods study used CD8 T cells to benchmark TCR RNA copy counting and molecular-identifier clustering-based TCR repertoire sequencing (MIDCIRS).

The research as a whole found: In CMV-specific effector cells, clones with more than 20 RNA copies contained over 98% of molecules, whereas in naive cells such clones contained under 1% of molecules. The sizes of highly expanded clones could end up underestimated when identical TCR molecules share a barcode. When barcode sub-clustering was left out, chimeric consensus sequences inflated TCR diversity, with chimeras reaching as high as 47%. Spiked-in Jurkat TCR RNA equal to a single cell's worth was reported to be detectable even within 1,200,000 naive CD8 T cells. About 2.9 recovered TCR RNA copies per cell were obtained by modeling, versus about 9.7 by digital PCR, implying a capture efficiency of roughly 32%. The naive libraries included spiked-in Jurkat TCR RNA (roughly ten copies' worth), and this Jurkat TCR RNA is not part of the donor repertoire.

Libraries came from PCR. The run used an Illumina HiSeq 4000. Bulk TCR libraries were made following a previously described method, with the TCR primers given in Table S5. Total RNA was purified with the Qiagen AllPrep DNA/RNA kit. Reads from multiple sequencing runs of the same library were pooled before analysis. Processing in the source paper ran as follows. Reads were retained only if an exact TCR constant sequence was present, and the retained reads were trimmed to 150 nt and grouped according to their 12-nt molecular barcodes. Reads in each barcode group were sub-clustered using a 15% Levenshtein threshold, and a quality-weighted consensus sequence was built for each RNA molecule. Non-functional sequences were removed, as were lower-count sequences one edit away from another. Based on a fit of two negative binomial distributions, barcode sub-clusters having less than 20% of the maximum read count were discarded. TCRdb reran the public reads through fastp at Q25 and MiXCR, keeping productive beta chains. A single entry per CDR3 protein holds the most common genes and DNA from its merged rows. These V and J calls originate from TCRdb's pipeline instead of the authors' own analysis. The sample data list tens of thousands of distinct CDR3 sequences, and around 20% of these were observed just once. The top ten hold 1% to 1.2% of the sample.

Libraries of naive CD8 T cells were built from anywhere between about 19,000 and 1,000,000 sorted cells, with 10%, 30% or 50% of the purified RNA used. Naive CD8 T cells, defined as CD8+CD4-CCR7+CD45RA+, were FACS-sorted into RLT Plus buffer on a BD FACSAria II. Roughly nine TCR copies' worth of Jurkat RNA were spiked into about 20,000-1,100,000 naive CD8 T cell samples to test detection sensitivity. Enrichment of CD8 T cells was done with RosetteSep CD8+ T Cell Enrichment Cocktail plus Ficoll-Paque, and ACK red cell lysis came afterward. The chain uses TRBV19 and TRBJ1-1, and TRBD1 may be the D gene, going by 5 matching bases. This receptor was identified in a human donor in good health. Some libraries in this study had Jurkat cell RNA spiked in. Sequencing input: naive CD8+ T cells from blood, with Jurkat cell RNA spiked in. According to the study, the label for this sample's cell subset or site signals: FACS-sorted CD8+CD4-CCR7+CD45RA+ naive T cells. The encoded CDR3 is CASKTGGNTEAFF. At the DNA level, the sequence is TGTGCCAGTAAAACTGGGGGGAACACTGAAGCTTTCTTT.